The 7 T cell receptor beta chains listed next were all sequenced from one sample in a study of T cell repertoires in ileal Crohn's disease. Produced via immunoSEQ multiplex PCR; TCRdb's table is partial and in-frame only. Among around 15,000 clones listed, around 60% were seen once. The sequencing sample was made of ileal tissue. The source is an adult with Crohn's disease.

The genes are TRBV10-1 and TRBJ2-3; D unclear. Germline values: CDR1 WNHNN, CDR2 SYGVQD (reference sequence). V lost 4 bases and J lost 2, with 7 bases in between. This CDR3 has 13 residues. The CDR3 sequence: CASSVAVTDTQYF. The CDR3 nucleotides are TGCGCCAGCAGTGTGGCTGTCACAGATACGCAGTATTTT.

The chain couples TRBV5-1 to TRBJ1-1; no firm D call. Per germline, CDR1 SGHRS and CDR2 YFSETQ. The V and J ends lost 3 bases and 12 bases respectively, with 21 bases between them. The CDR3 consists of 14 residues. CDR3 DNA sequence: TGCGCCAGCAGCTCCCCACGGGTGCCGGGGAGACCTTTCTTT. Amino acid sequence: CASSSPRVPGRPFF.

The rearrangement links TRBV7-2 to TRBJ2-7; 7 bases fit TRBD1. The CDR3 consists of 15 residues. The germline V gene has CDR1 SGHTA and CDR2 FQGNSA. After removal of 4 bases from V and 10 bases from J, the junction contained 16 bases not matched to a gene. In DNA, the CDR3 is TGTGCCAGCAGCTCCCAGCCCTGGACAGGCCAAGATCAGTACTTC. It codes for CASSSQPWTGQDQYF.

This clone showed up just a few times. CDR3 DNA sequence: TGTGCCAGCAGCCCCAATGGTGAGGCAGATACGCAGTATTTT. It translates to CASSPNGEADTQYF. The J gene is TRBJ2-3, the V gene TRBV6-4; D call uncertain. V lost 6 bases and J 4 bases, leaving 14 bases between the germline ends. Germline CDR1 reads MRHNA; CDR2 reads SNTAGT. The CDR3 is 14 residues long.

The chain carries TRBV6-1 and TRBJ1-1, with a possible D match to TRBD1 (6 bases). This CDR3 has 14 residues. Trimming removed 7 bases from V and 1 base from J, with 13 bases in between. Germline assignment: CDR1 MNHNS and CDR2 SASEGT. This CDR3 is CASIYDRRNTEAFF. The CDR3 DNA follows: TGTGCCAGCATTTACGACAGGAGGAACACTGAAGCTTTCTTT.

The chain is built from TRBV2 and TRBJ2-1; TRBD1 matches 7 bases. Germline CDR1 and CDR2: SNHLY and FYNNEI. The trim removed 7 bases at V and 2 bases at J, leaving 5 bases unmatched. The CDR3 runs to 14 residues. The CDR3 is CASTRQGTYNEQFF. For the CDR3, the DNA is TGTGCCAGCACCCGACAGGGCACCTACAATGAGCAGTTCTTC. Full variable domain (remainder filled in from reference TRBV2 and TRBJ2-1): EPEVTQTPSHQVTQMGQEVILRCVPISNHLYFYWYRQILGQKVEFLVSFYNNEISEKSEIFDDQFSVERPDGSNFTLKIRSTKLEDSAMYFCASTRQGTYNEQFFGPGTRLTVL.

This clone was picked up one time. This CDR3 reads CASSNMNTEAFF. The CDR3 DNA sequence: TGCGCCAGCAGCAACATGAACACTGAAGCTTTCTTT. The rearrangement links TRBV10-2 to TRBJ1-1; D uncertain. This CDR3 spans 12 amino acids. V was clipped by 6 bases and J by 0 bases, with 5 bases between them. Germline assignment: CDR1 WSHSY and CDR2 SAAADI.